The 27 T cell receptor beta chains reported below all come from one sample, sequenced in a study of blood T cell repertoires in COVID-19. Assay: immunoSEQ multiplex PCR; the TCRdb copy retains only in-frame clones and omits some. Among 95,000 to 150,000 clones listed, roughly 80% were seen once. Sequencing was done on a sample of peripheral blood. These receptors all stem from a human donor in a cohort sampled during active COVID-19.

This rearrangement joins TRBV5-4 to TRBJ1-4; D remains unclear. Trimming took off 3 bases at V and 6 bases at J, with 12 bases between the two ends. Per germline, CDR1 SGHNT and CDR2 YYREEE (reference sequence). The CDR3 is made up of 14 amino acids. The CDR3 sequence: CASSSDGRDEKLFF. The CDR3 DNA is TGTGCCAGCAGCTCAGACGGGAGGGATGAAAAACTGTTTTTT. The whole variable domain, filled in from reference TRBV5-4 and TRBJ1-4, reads ETGVTQSPTHLIKTRGQQVTLRCSSQSGHNTVSWYQQALGQGPQFIFQYYREEENGRGNFPPRFSGLQFPNYSSELNVNALELDDSALYLCASSSDGRDEKLFFGSGTQLSVL.

The CDR3 region has the DNA TGCAGCGTTGAAGGAGGGACAGGGGAATATGGCTACACCTTC. This translates into CSVEGGTGEYGYTF. The rearrangement joins TRBV29-1 to TRBJ1-2; 10 positions agree with TRBD1. The germline V gene has CDR1 SQVTM and CDR2 ANQGSEA. The CDR3 is made up of 14 amino acids. Trimming cost V 1 base and J 5 bases; bases outside gene matches: 4.

CDR3 sequence reads: CASSFGETATYEQYF. The DNA of the CDR3 is TGTGCCAGCAGTTTTGGGGAGACTGCTACTTACGAGCAGTACTTC. The chain carries TRBV28 and TRBJ2-7; a possible D gene is TRBD2 (5 bases). The germline V gene has CDR1 MDHEN and CDR2 SYDVKM. This CDR3 comprises 15 residues. With 3 bases removed from V and 4 bases from J, the gap between germline ends came to 16 bases. Combining the CDR3 with reference TRBV28 and TRBJ2-7 gives the whole variable domain DVKVTQSSRYLVKRTGEKVFLECVQDMDHENMFWYRQDPGLGLRLIYFSYDVKMKEKGDIPEGYSVSREKKERFSLILESASTNQTSMYLCASSFGETATYEQYFGPGTRLTVT.

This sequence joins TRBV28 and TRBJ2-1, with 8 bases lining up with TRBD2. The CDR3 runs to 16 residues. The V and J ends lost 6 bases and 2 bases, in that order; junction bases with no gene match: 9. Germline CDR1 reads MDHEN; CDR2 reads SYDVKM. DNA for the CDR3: TGTGCCAGCAGCCTCGATGCGGGAGGCACCTACAATGAGCAGTTCTTC. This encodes CASSLDAGGTYNEQFF.

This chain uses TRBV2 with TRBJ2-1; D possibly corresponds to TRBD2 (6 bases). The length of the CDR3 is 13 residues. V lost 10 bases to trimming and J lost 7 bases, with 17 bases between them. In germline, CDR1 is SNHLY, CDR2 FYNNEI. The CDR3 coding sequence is TGTGCCACCCTCAATTCGGGGAGGAATGAGCAGTTCTTC. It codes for CATLNSGRNEQFF.

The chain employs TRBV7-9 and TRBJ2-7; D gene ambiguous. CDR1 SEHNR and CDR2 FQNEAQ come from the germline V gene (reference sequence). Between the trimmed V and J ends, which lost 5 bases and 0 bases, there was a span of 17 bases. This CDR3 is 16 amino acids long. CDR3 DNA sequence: TGTGCCAGCAGCCCGGCTTCGGAGTATTTCTCCTACGAGCAGTACTTC. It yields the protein CASSPASEYFSYEQYF.

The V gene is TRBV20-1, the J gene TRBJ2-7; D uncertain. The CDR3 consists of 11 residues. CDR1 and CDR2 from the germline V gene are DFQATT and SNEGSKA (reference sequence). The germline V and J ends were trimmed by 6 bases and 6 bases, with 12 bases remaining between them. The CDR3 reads CSALLLAEQYF. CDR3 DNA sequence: TGCAGTGCCCTCTTACTCGCCGAGCAGTACTTC.

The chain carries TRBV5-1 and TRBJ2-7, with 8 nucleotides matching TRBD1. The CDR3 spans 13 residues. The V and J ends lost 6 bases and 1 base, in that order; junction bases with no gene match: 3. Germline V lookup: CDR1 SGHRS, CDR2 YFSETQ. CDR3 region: CASKGQGSYEQYF. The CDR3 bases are TGCGCCAGCAAAGGACAGGGTTCCTACGAGCAGTACTTC. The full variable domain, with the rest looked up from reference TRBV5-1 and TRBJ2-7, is KAGVTQTPRYLIKTRGQQVTLSCSPISGHRSVSWYQQTPGQGLQFLFEYFSETQRNKGNFPGRFSGRQFSNSRSEMNVSTLELGDSALYLCASKGQGSYEQYFGPGTRLTVT.

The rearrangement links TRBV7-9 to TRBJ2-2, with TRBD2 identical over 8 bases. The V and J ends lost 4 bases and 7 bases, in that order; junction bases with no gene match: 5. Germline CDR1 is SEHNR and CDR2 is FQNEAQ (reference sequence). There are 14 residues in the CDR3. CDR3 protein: CASSSPGGDGELFF. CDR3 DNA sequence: TGTGCCAGCAGCTCTCCCGGGGGGGACGGGGAGCTGTTTTTT.

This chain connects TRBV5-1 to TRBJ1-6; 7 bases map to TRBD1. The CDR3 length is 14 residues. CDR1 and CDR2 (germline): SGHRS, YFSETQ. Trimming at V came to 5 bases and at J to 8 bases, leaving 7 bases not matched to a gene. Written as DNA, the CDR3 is TGCGCCAGCAGTTCGCAGGGGGAAGATTCACCCCTCCACTTT. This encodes CASSSQGEDSPLHF.

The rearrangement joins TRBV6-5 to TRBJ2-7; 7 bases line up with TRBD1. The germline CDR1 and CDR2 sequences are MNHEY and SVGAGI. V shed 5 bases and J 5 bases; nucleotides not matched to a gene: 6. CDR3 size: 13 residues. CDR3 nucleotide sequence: TGTGCCAGCAGTCCTACGACAGGGAACGAGCAGTACTTC. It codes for CASSPTTGNEQYF.

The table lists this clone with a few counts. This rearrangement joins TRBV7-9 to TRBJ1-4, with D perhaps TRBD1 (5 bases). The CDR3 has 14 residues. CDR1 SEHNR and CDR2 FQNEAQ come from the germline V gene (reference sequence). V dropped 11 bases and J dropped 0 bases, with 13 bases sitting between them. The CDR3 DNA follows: TGTGCCGGGGGGACGGATGCAACTAATGAAAAACTGTTTTTT. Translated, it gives CAGGTDATNEKLFF.

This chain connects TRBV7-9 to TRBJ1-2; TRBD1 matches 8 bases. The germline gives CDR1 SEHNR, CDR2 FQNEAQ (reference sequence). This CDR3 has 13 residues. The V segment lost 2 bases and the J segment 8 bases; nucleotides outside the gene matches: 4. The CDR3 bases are TGTGCCAGCAGCTTACAGGGGGCGAGAGGCTACACCTTC. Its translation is CASSLQGARGYTF.

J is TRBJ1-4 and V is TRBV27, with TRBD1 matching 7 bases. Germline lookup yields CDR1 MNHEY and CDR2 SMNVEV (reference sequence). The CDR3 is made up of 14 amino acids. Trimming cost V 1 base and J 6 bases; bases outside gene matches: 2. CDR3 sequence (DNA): TGTGCCAGCAGTTTATGGACAGGAGATGAAAAACTGTTTTTT. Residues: CASSLWTGDEKLFF.

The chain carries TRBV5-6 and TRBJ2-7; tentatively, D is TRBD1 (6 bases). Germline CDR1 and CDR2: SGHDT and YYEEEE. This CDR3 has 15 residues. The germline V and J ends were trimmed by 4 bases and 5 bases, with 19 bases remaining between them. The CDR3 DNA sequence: TGTGCCAGCAGCCCGGGGACAAATCCTGTTCACGAGCAGTACTTC. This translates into CASSPGTNPVHEQYF.

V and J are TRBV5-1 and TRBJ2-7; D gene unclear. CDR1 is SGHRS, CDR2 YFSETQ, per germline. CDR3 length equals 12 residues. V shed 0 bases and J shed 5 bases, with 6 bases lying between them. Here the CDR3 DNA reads TGCGCCAGCAGCTTGGCCAACAACGAGCAGTACTTC. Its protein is CASSLANNEQYF.

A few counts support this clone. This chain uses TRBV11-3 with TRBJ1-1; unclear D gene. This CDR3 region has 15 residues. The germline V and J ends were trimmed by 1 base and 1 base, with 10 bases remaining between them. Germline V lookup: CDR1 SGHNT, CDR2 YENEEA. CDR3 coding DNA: TGTGCCAGCAGCTTAGGTGCGGGAAGGAACACTGAAGCTTTCTTT. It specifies CASSLGAGRNTEAFF.

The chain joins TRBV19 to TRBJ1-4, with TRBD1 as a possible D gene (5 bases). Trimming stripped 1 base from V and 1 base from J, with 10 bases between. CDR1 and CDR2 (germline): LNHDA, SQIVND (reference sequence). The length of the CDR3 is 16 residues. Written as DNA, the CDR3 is TGTGCCAGTAGTATAGCGGCGGGGCGAACTAATGAAAAACTGTTTTTT. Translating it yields CASSIAAGRTNEKLFF.

The CDR3 protein is CASSQYRTGANEKLFF. In DNA form, the CDR3 reads TGTGCCAGCAGCCAGTACCGGACGGGGGCTAATGAAAAACTGTTTTTT. The V and J genes are TRBV7-2 and TRBJ1-4, with D tentatively TRBD1 (5 bases). Germline CDR1 SGHTA, CDR2 FQGNSA. Trimming pared 5 bases from V and 3 bases from J, leaving 16 bases between. The CDR3 runs 16 residues.

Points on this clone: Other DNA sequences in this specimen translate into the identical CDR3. For the CDR3, the DNA is TGTGCCAGCAGCCCGGGGACAGCAACTAATGAAAAACTGTTTTTT. Protein product: CASSPGTATNEKLFF. The chain employs TRBV7-9 and TRBJ1-4; 7 bases fit TRBD1. Trimming removed 5 bases from V and 0 bases from J; junction bases left unmatched: 3. Germline-derived CDR1 and CDR2 are SEHNR and FQNEAQ (reference sequence). The CDR3 sequence is 15 residues long. The full variable domain, in which reference TRBV7-9 and TRBJ1-4 provide the parts outside the CDR3, is DTGVSQNPRHKITKRGQNVTFRCDPISEHNRLYWYRQTLGQGPEFLTYFQNEAQLEKSRLLSDRFSAERPKGSFSTLEIQRTEQGDSAMYLCASSPGTATNEKLFFGSGTQLSVL.

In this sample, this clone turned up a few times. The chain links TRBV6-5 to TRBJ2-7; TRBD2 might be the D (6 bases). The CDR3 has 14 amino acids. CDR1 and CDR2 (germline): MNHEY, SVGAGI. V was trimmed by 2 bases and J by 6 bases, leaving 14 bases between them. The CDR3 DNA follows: TGTGCCAGCAGTTACCCTGGCGGGAACGGCGAGCAGTACTTC. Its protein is CASSYPGGNGEQYF.

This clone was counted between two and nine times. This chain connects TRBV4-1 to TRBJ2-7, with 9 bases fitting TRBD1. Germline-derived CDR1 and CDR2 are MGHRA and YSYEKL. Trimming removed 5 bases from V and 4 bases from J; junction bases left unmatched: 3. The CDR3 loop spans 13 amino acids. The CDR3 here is CASSKGQGYEQYF. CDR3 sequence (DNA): TGCGCCAGCAGCAAGGGACAGGGATACGAGCAGTACTTC.

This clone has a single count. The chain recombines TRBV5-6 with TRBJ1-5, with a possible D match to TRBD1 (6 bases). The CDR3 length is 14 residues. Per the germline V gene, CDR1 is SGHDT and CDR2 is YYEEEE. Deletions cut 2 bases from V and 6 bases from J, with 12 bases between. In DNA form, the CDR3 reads TGTGCCAGCAGCTTACAGGGAGTCGTTCAGCCCCAGCATTTT. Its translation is CASSLQGVVQPQHF.

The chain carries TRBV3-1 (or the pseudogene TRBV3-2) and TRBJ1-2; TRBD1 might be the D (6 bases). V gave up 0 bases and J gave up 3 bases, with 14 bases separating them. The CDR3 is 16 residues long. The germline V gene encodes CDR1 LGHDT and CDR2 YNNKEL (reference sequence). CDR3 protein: CASSQDPTGRDYGYTF. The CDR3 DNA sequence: TGTGCCAGCAGCCAAGATCCGACAGGTCGTGACTATGGCTACACCTTC.

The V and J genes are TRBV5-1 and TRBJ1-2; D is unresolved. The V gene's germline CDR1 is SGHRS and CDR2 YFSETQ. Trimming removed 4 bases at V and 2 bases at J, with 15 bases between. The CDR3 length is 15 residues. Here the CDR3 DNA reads TGCGCCAGCAGCCGAGCGGGCAGCCGAAACTATGGCTACACCTTC. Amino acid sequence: CASSRAGSRNYGYTF.

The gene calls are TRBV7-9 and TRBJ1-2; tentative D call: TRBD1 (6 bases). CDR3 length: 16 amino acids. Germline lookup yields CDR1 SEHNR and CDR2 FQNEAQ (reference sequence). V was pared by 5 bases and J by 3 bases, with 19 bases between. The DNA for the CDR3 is TGTGCCAGCAGCCCTAGTTTCGGACAGCAACACTATGGCTACACCTTC. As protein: CASSPSFGQQHYGYTF.

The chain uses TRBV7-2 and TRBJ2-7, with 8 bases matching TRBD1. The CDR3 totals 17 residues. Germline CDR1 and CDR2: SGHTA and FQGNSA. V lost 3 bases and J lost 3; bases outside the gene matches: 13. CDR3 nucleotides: TGTGCCAGCAGCTTGCCCGGAACAGGGGGAAACGACTACGAGCAGTACTTC. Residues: CASSLPGTGGNDYEQYF.